The clone carrying this TCR beta chain is medium-sized. Its antigen is unknown. Within a library made for alpha chains, this beta chain is off target, and its count is uninformative. This sample was included in a study of spatial heterogeneity in lung cancer. Study background: Mean representation of each unique TCR and UMI combination in the raw reads exceeded 8.5 occurrences. The study, taken as a whole, reports: One measure, the expanded intratumoral alpha and beta TCR count, tracked tumor mutation counts.

Individual TCR cDNA molecules each bore their own unique molecular identifier. One entry per CDR3 protein results from TCRdb running MiXCR on the 5' RACE reads. The sample has about 3,000 distinct CDR3 sequences, 10% to 12% seen once. Time point reported: sample taken at primary tumor resection. The donor population consisted of 72 patients with untreated, early-stage non-small cell lung cancer. Sequencing was performed on whole RNA extracted from tumor and nontumor lung tissue, or from frozen PBMC, and the material was left unsorted. CDR1 and CDR2 (germline): MNHEY, SMNVEV (reference sequence). The CDR3 is made up of 14 amino acids. V gave up 6 bases and J gave up 5 bases, with 13 bases separating them.

J is TRBJ1-4 and V is TRBV27; TRBD1 might be the D (5 bases). The sequencing used lung tumor tissue, collected at surgery. The source is a male donor with early-stage non-small cell lung cancer. The CDR3 DNA reads as TGTGCCAGCAGACAAAACCGGGACAATGAAAAACTGTTTTTT. It codes for CASRQNRDNEKLFF.